This T cell receptor (beta chain) was found in a study of cytomegalovirus exposure and HLA in healthy donors (dated by TCRdb to 2016 to 2017). With respect to the entire study: According to a later analysis, one platform produced both the roughly 120 validation repertoires and the approximately 660 repertoires of the first cohort. High-throughput TCR immunosequencing, statistical association of individual TCRs with disease status, and machine learning were combined to predict cytomegalovirus infection status. The study aimed to test whether cataloging public T cell receptors could reveal signatures of past pathogen exposure. Along with the roughly 710-subject first cohort, a separate validation cohort of over a hundred different subjects was used. Results and caveats for the whole study, not just this receptor: Most TCR sequences were seen in very few donors, while some public TCRs were found in many individuals. According to the authors, the approach could potentially be generalized to other disease states and immunological phenotypes. The classifier was reported to diagnose cytomegalovirus status with high specificity and sensitivity in both the original and validation cohorts. All 120 or so repertoires were used to score co-occurrence in the validation cohort in a later analysis, because that analysis had no HLA typing for the cohort. A total of 150 or so TCR beta chains were listed by the study as associated with cytomegalovirus. A later analysis found that TCRs clustered in the first cohort also tended to co-occur in the 120 validation repertoires, with 94% of cluster scores above 0. In vitro tests confirmed that a few of the cytomegalovirus-associated TCR beta chains recognize cytomegalovirus antigens.

V is clipped by 5 bases and J by 0 bases, and the sequence between their germline boundaries is 9 bases long. As encoded in the germline V gene (reference sequence), CDR1 is GTSNPN while CDR2 is SVGIG. Including the terminal cysteine and phenylalanine, the CDR3 comprises 13 residues. Only the CDR3 region is kept as DNA, spanning 39 bases read in frame from base 1. Donors formed part of the validation cohort, which comprised 95 to 150 subjects and was distinct from the first cohort of 690 or so subjects. The library relied on the immunoSEQ multiplex PCR assay. The authors' analysis ran thus. A statistical classification framework was developed to diagnose cytomegalovirus status using the catalog of TCR beta chain sequences. Not all clones reach the TCRdb copy of this immuneACCESS table, which keeps in-frame sequences only. Checked studies attribute under half of the gap to unresolved V genes and leave the rest unexplained. D and trimming come from the DNA, and the V and J calls and clone size come from that table. Recorded for this sample are 150,000 to 200,000 clones; 85% of them occurred a single time. The top ten constitute around a sixth of the sample.

On this clone itself: The clone's antigen remains unknown. The record has no base qualities; no much larger clone is one base away.

The chain is assembled from TRBV30 and TRBJ2-3, with the D gene call left open. Sequencing input: PBMCs. This TCR was sampled from a man younger than 35 in good health and CMV-seropositive. The DNA sequence is given as TGTGCCTGGGTCAGGTCTAGCACAGATACGCAGTATTTT. Translated, this is CAWVRSSTDTQYF.